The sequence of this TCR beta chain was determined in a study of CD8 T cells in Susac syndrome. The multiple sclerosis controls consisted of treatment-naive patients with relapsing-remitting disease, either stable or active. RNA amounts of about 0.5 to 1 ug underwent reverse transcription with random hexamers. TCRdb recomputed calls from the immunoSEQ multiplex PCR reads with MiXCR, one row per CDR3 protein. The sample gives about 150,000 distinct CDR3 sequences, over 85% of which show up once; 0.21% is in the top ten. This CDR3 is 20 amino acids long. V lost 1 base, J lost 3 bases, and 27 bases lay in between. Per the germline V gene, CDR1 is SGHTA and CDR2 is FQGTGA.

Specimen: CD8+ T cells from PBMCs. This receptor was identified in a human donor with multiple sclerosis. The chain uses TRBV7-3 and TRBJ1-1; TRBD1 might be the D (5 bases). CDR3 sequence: CASSLNGLGVRVHLDTEAFF. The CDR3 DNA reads TGTGCCAGCAGCTTAAATGGGCTCGGGGTCAGGGTCCACTTGGACACTGAAGCTTTCTTT.